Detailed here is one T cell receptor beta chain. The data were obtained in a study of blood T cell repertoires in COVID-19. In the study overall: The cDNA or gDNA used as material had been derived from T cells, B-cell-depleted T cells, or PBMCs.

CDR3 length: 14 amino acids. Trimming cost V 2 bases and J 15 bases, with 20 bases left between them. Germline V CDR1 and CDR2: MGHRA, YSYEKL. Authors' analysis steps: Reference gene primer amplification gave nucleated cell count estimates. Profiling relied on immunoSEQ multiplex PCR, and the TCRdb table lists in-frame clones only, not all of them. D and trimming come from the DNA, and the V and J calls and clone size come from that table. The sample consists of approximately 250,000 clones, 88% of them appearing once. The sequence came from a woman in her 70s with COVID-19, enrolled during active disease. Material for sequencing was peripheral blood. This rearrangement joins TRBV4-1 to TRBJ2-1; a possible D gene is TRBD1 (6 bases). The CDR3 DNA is TGCGCCAGCAGCCAAATCCACGACAGGACTTATCCGTTCTTC. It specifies CASSQIHDRTYPFF.